The 29 T cell receptor beta chains below were found in one sample sequenced in a study of OX40 agonist ivuxolimab in advanced cancers. The table came from immunoSEQ multiplex PCR; TCRdb's copy has only in-frame clones and leaves some out. The sample contains 68,000 or so clones, about 89% of which appear only once. The sequences come from CD4+ or CD8+ T cells sorted from blood, collected in a trial of the OX40 agonist ivuxolimab. Receptors originate from an adult with an advanced solid tumor such as melanoma, head and neck, liver or kidney cancer.

This clone was observed a handful of times. V is TRBV5-6 and J is TRBJ1-5; unclear D gene. The V gene lost 4 bases and the J gene lost 3 bases, with 11 bases spanning the gap. The CDR3 has 14 residues. Germline loops: CDR1 SGHDT, CDR2 YYEEEE. The CDR3 spells CASSPFGYNQPQHF. In DNA form, the CDR3 reads TGTGCCAGCAGCCCCTTCGGCTACAATCAGCCCCAGCATTTT.

The rearrangement joins TRBV9 to TRBJ1-2; D gene unclear. The germline V gene has CDR1 SGDLS and CDR2 YYNGEE. Trimming pared 4 bases from V and 0 bases from J, leaving 4 bases between. The CDR3 spans 12 residues. The CDR3, as DNA: TGTGCCAGCAGCCTTACTAACTATGGCTACACCTTC. The encoded protein is CASSLTNYGYTF.

The chain is built from TRBV11-2 and TRBJ2-3, with no clear D. Trimming removed 5 bases at V and 6 bases at J, with 15 bases between. Germline V lookup: CDR1 SGHAT, CDR2 FQNNGV. The CDR3 length is 14 residues. CDR3: CASSPRTPPDTQYF. CDR3 nucleotides: TGTGCCAGCAGCCCCAGGACCCCGCCCGATACGCAGTATTTT.

The chain has TRBV5-5 and TRBJ2-7; 9 bases fit TRBD1. The CDR3 has 14 residues. V was pared by 4 bases and J by 7 bases, with 9 bases of the junction left unmatched. Germline V gene lookup returns CDR1 SGHKS and CDR2 YYEKEE (reference sequence). The CDR3 spells CASSRPGQGGEQYF. CDR3 nucleotide sequence: TGTGCCAGCAGCCGCCCGGGACAGGGCGGGGAGCAGTACTTC.

The table lists this clone with a few counts. The genes are TRBV12-5 and TRBJ2-1; D might be TRBD1 (6 bases). Trimming removed 7 bases from V and 0 bases from J, with 19 bases in between. CDR3 length: 17 amino acids. Germline CDR1 LGHNT, CDR2 FRNRAP. The CDR3 nucleotides are TGTGCTAGTGCCCCCACGACAGGAGATAGCTCCTACAATGAGCAGTTCTTC. Protein: CASAPTTGDSSYNEQFF.

This chain links TRBV11-2 with TRBJ2-7; no clear D gene. Germline V gene data show CDR1 as SGHAT and CDR2 as FQNNGV. CDR3 size: 12 residues. The CDR3 region has the DNA TGTGCGCAACCTAACGCCGCCTACGAGCAGTACTTC. Translated: CAQPNAAYEQYF.

The chain recombines TRBV19 with TRBJ1-4; TRBD1 is a possible D gene (6 bases). The CDR3 is 13 residues long. Trimming left V 6 bases short and J 2 bases short, with 7 bases between. CDR1 and CDR2 (germline): LNHDA, SQIVND (reference sequence). The CDR3 here is CASSTGTNEKLFF. In DNA, the CDR3 is TGTGCCAGTAGCACAGGGACTAATGAAAAACTGTTTTTT.

The chain links TRBV11-2 to TRBJ1-1, with D possibly being TRBD1 (6 bases). V lost 1 base, J lost 4 bases, and 25 bases lay in between. This CDR3 is 19 amino acids long. The V gene's germline CDR1 is SGHAT and CDR2 FQNNGV. The CDR3 loop is CASSLVQSGLRGDATEAFF. The CDR3 coding sequence is TGTGCCAGCAGCTTAGTCCAGTCTGGTTTGAGGGGGGATGCCACTGAAGCTTTCTTT. The whole variable domain, remainder taken from reference TRBV11-2 and TRBJ1-1, is EAGVAQSPRYKIIEKRQSVAFWCNPISGHATLYWYQQILGQGPKLLIQFQNNGVVDDSQLPKDRFSAERLKGVDSTLKIQPAKLEDSAVYLCASSLVQSGLRGDATEAFFGQGTRLTVV.

The rearrangement uses TRBV5-4 and TRBJ2-5; 9 nucleotides agree with TRBD1. This CDR3 contains 16 residues. Germline-derived CDR1 and CDR2 are SGHNT and YYREEE (reference sequence). The V and J ends lost 0 bases and 2 bases, in that order; junction bases with no gene match: 5. In nucleotides, the CDR3 is TGTGCCAGCAGCTTGGCCCCGGGACAGGGACAAGAGACCCAGTACTTC. It yields the protein CASSLAPGQGQETQYF.

The V and J genes are TRBV5-1 and TRBJ2-1; unclear D gene. The CDR3 extends over 15 amino acids. Trimming removed 4 bases at V and 0 bases at J, with 11 bases between. Per the germline V gene, CDR1 is SGHRS and CDR2 is YFSETQ. The CDR3, as DNA: TGCGCCAGCAGCCGAGACTCAAACTCCTACAATGAGCAGTTCTTC. Translating gives CASSRDSNSYNEQFF.

The chain recombines TRBV11-2 with TRBJ2-4, with D perhaps matching TRBD1 or TRBD2 (5 bases each). Between the trimmed V and J ends, which lost 0 bases and 6 bases, there was a span of 9 bases. Germline loops: CDR1 SGHAT, CDR2 FQNNGV. The CDR3 runs 14 residues. In DNA form, the CDR3 reads TGTGCCAGCAGCTTAGACGGGACCCCAAACATTCAGTACTTC. Translated: CASSLDGTPNIQYF.

The J gene is TRBJ2-7, the V gene TRBV4-1; 11 positions agree with TRBD2. Looked up from germline, CDR1 is MGHRA and CDR2 is YSYEKL. CDR3 length: 15 amino acids. V was clipped by 3 bases and J by 4 bases; unmatched bases: 5. The CDR3 region is CASSHSTSGSYEQYF. CDR3 coding DNA: TGCGCCAGCAGCCACTCCACTAGCGGGAGTTACGAGCAGTACTTC.

The chain links TRBV10-3 to TRBJ2-2; possible D gene TRBD2, 6 bases. The CDR3 covers 15 residues. The V end was cut by 4 bases, the J end by 2 bases, with 11 bases between. Looked up from germline, CDR1 is ENHRY and CDR2 is SYGVKD. The CDR3 DNA sequence: TGTGCCATCAGTGCTTCAGGGACTAACACCGGGGAGCTGTTTTTT. It translates to CAISASGTNTGELFF.

This sequence joins TRBV18 and TRBJ2-7, with a possible D match to TRBD1 (6 bases). Germline V CDR1 and CDR2: KGHSH, LQKENI. The V end lost 6 bases, the J end lost 1 base, and 7 bases lay between the germline ends. The CDR3 contains 12 residues. The CDR3 DNA reads as TGTGCCAGCTCGGGACAATCCTACGAGCAGTACTTC. Protein product: CASSGQSYEQYF.

This clone showed up just once. This sequence joins TRBV4-1 and TRBJ1-1; the D gene is possibly TRBD1 (5 bases). Germline-derived CDR1 and CDR2 are MGHRA and YSYEKL. The CDR3 covers 14 residues. Trimming stripped 1 base from V and 8 bases from J, with 14 bases between. The CDR3 nucleotides are TGCGCCAGCAGCCAAGGGCAGGGTTTGGTGGAAGCTTTCTTT. It encodes CASSQGQGLVEAFF.

V and J are TRBV6-6 and TRBJ2-7; 7 bases map to TRBD1. In germline, CDR1 is MNHNY, CDR2 SVGAGI (reference sequence). The CDR3 spans 15 residues. The V and J ends lost 3 bases and 6 bases, in that order; junction bases with no gene match: 11. The CDR3 here is CASSYLGSKGAEQYF. CDR3 in DNA: TGTGCCAGCAGTTATCTAGGGTCAAAGGGGGCCGAGCAGTACTTC.

The gene calls are TRBV15 and TRBJ2-5; 8 bases match TRBD2. This CDR3 has 19 residues. CDR1 is LNHNV, CDR2 YYDKDF, per germline (reference sequence). Trimming at V came to 0 bases and at J to 4 bases, leaving 16 bases not matched to a gene. The CDR3 spells CATSRDGRGGQYWGETQYF. The DNA for the CDR3 is TGTGCCACCAGCAGAGATGGGCGCGGGGGGCAATACTGGGGAGAGACCCAGTACTTC.

V usage is TRBV11-2 and J usage is TRBJ2-1; 7 positions agree with TRBD1. CDR1 is SGHAT and CDR2 is FQNNGV in the germline V gene. This CDR3 contains 13 residues. Losses at the gene ends were 6 bases for V and 5 bases for J; bases not matched to a gene: 4. The CDR3: CASSPGQNNEQFF. Written as DNA, the CDR3 is TGTGCCAGCAGTCCGGGACAGAACAATGAGCAGTTCTTC. The whole variable domain, remainder taken from reference TRBV11-2 and TRBJ2-1, is EAGVAQSPRYKIIEKRQSVAFWCNPISGHATLYWYQQILGQGPKLLIQFQNNGVVDDSQLPKDRFSAERLKGVDSTLKIQPAKLEDSAVYLCASSPGQNNEQFFGPGTRLTVL.

The chain recombines TRBV27 with TRBJ2-5; 9 positions match TRBD2. Trimming removed 8 bases from V and 5 bases from J; junction bases left unmatched: 9. CDR1 is MNHEY and CDR2 is SMNVEV in the germline V gene (reference sequence). This CDR3 comprises 14 residues. In DNA form, the CDR3 reads TGTGCCAGCGGTGGCGGGAGGGCCCGGGAGACCCAGTACTTC. Amino acid sequence: CASGGGRARETQYF.

V and J are TRBV9 and TRBJ2-5, with 7 bases identical to TRBD1. The germline gives CDR1 SGDLS, CDR2 YYNGEE. With V trimmed by 4 bases and J by 3 bases, 6 bases remained unmatched. CDR3 length: 14 amino acids. In DNA, the CDR3 is TGTGCCAGCAGCCCCTGGGGACAGAAAGAGACCCAGTACTTC. Residues: CASSPWGQKETQYF. Full variable domain (rest looked up from reference TRBV9 and TRBJ2-5): DSGVTQTPKHLITATGQRVTLRCSPRSGDLSVYWYQQSLDQGLQFLIQYYNGEERAKGNILERFSAQQFPDLHSELNLSSLELGDSALYFCASSPWGQKETQYFGPGTRLLVL.

The V gene is TRBV19, the J gene TRBJ2-7; 7 bases align to TRBD1. The CDR3 length is 15 residues. Germline lookup yields CDR1 LNHDA and CDR2 SQIVND (reference sequence). The V and J ends lost 6 bases and 0 bases, in that order; junction bases with no gene match: 8. The CDR3 nucleotides are TGTGCCAGTAGCCGAGCGACAGGGCCCTCCTACGAGCAGTACTTC. Its protein is CASSRATGPSYEQYF.

J is TRBJ1-5 and V is TRBV6-6; D is uncertain. V lost 4 bases and J 6 bases, leaving 16 bases between the germline ends. There are 15 residues in the CDR3. Germline CDR1 is MNHNY and CDR2 is SVGAGI (reference sequence). The CDR3: CASSSLDKLGQPQHF. CDR3 nucleotide sequence: TGTGCCAGCAGTTCCCTCGACAAGTTGGGTCAGCCCCAGCATTTT.

The V gene is TRBV9, the J gene TRBJ2-2, with unresolved D. The germline V gene has CDR1 SGDLS and CDR2 YYNGEE. CDR3 size: 14 residues. The ends were cut back, 3 bases at V and 0 bases at J, with 6 bases in the middle. The CDR3 bases are TGTGCCAGCAGCGGACAAGCGAACACCGGGGAGCTGTTTTTT. Its translation is CASSGQANTGELFF.

The chain is built from TRBV7-2 and TRBJ1-3, with 10 bases identical to TRBD1. Losses at the gene ends were 5 bases for V and 4 bases for J; bases not matched to a gene: 2. The CDR3 totals 14 residues. Per the germline V gene, CDR1 is SGHTA and CDR2 is FQGNSA. The DNA of the CDR3 is TGTGCCAGCAGCCCGACAGGGGGCGGAAACACCATATATTTT. This encodes CASSPTGGGNTIYF.

In this sample, this clone turned up a few times. V and J are TRBV9 and TRBJ1-6, with D unresolved. Germline V CDR1 and CDR2: SGDLS, YYNGEE. CDR3 length equals 13 residues. The V and J ends lost 0 bases and 7 bases respectively, with 5 bases between them. This CDR3 reads CASSVGYNSPLHF. In DNA form, the CDR3 reads TGTGCCAGCAGCGTAGGGTACAATTCACCCCTCCACTTT.

The rearrangement joins TRBV6-5 to TRBJ2-3; 10 bases fit TRBD2. V lost 5 bases to trimming and J lost 0 bases; unmatched junction nucleotides: 2. Germline V gene lookup returns CDR1 MNHEY and CDR2 SVGAGI. The CDR3 extends over 15 amino acids. This chain's CDR3 is CASSRAGGSTDTQYF. Written as DNA, the CDR3 is TGTGCCAGCAGTCGAGCGGGGGGGAGCACAGATACGCAGTATTTT.

This clone showed up many times. The rearrangement joins TRBV5-4 to TRBJ1-2, with 7 bases matching TRBD1. The CDR3 spans 15 residues. Germline CDR1 is SGHNT and CDR2 is YYREEE (reference sequence). Trimming cost V 1 base and J 9 bases; bases outside gene matches: 12. CDR3 in amino acids: CASSLQGGGRRRYTF. The CDR3 DNA sequence: TGTGCCAGCAGCTTGCAGGGGGGAGGACGTAGGCGCTACACCTTC. The full variable domain, completed using reference TRBV5-4 and TRBJ1-2, is ETGVTQSPTHLIKTRGQQVTLRCSSQSGHNTVSWYQQALGQGPQFIFQYYREEENGRGNFPPRFSGLQFPNYSSELNVNALELDDSALYLCASSLQGGGRRRYTFGSGTRLTVV.

The J gene is TRBJ2-5, the V gene TRBV15; no definite D call. The CDR3 covers 13 residues. The germline V and J ends were trimmed by 3 bases and 1 base, with 6 bases remaining between them. The germline CDR1 and CDR2 sequences are LNHNV and YYDKDF (reference sequence). This CDR3 is CATSSQAQETQYF. In DNA, the CDR3 is TGTGCCACCAGCAGCCAGGCCCAAGAGACCCAGTACTTC. Using reference TRBV15 and TRBJ2-5 for the parts outside the CDR3, the full variable domain is DAMVIQNPRYQVTQFGKPVTLSCSQTLNHNVMYWYQQKSSQAPKLLFHYYDKDFNNEADTPDNFQSRRPNTSFCFLDIRSPGLGDTAMYLCATSSQAQETQYFGPGTRLLVL.

V is TRBV25-1 and J is TRBJ1-2, with D possibly TRBD1 on 5 matching bases. V was trimmed by 2 bases and J by 7 bases, leaving 14 bases between them. The CDR3 length is 14 residues. Germline loops: CDR1 MGHDK, CDR2 SYGVNS. CDR3 sequence: CASSERGPPSGYTF. The CDR3 DNA reads TGTGCCAGCAGTGAACGGGGACCCCCCTCTGGCTACACCTTC.